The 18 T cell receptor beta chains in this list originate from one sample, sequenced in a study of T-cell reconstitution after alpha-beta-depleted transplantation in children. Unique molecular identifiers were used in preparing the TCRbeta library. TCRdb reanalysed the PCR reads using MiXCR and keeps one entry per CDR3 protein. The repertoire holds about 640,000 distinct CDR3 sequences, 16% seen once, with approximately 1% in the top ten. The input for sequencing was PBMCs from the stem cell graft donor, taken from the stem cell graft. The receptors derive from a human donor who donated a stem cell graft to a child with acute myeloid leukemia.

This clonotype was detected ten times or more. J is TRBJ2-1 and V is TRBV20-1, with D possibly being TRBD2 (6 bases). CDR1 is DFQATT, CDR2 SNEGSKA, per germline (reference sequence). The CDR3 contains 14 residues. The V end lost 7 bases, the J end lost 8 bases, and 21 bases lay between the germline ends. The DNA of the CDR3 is TGCAGTGTCCCCCGGGGGAACATACAAGATGAGCAGTTCTTC. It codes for CSVPRGNIQDEQFF.

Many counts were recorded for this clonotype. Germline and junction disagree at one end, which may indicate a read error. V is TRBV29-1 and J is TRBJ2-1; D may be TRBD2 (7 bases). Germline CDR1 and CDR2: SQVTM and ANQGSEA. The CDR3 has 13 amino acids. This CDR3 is CSAEEGGFKEQFF. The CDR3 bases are TGCAGCGCTGAAGAGGGGGGGTTTAAGGAGCAGTTCTTC.

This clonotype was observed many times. The CDR3 reads CASSLVAGVTDTQYF. CDR3 nucleotide sequence: TGCGCCAGCAGCTTGGTGGCGGGGGTCACAGATACGCAGTATTTT. The gene calls are TRBV5-1 and TRBJ2-3, with 7 bases that match TRBD2. Unmatched junction bases numbered 3, after V lost 0 bases and J lost 2 bases. CDR1 is SGHRS and CDR2 is YFSETQ in the germline V gene. CDR3 length: 15 amino acids.

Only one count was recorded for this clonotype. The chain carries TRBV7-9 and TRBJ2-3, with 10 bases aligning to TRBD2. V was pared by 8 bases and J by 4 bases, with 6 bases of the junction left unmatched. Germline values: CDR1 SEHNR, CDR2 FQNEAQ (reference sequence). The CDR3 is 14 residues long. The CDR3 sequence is CASFRAGGPDTQYF. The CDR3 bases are TGTGCCAGCTTCAGAGCGGGGGGGCCAGATACGCAGTATTTT. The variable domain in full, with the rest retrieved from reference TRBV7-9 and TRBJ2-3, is DTGVSQNPRHKITKRGQNVTFRCDPISEHNRLYWYRQTLGQGPEFLTYFQNEAQLEKSRLLSDRFSAERPKGSFSTLEIQRTEQGDSAMYLCASFRAGGPDTQYFGPGTRLTVL.

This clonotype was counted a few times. CDR3 in amino acids: CSADGHERGADEQFF. DNA of the CDR3: TGCAGTGCCGATGGCCATGAGCGGGGGGCGGATGAGCAGTTCTTC. This sequence joins TRBV20-1 and TRBJ2-1; the match to TRBD2 covers 9 bases. The CDR3 is 15 amino acids. Unmatched junction bases numbered 14, after V lost 6 bases and J lost 8 bases. Germline values: CDR1 DFQATT, CDR2 SNEGSKA (reference sequence).

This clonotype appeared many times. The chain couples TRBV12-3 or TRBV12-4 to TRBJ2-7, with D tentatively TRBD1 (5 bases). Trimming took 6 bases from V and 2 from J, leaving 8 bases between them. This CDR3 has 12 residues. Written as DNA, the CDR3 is TGTGCCAGCAGACGACAGACCTACGAGCAGTACTTC. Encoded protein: CASRRQTYEQYF.

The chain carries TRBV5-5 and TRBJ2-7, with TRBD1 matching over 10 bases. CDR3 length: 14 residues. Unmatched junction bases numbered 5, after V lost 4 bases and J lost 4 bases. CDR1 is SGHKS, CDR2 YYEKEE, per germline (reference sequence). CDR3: CASSGGQGDYEQYF. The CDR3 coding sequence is TGTGCCAGCAGCGGCGGACAGGGGGATTACGAGCAGTACTTC.

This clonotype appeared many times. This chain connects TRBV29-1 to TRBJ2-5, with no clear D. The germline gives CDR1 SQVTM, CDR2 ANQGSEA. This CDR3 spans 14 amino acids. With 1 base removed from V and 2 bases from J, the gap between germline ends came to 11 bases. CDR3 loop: CSVEGHARQETQYF. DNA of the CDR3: TGCAGCGTTGAAGGGCATGCTCGACAAGAGACCCAGTACTTC.

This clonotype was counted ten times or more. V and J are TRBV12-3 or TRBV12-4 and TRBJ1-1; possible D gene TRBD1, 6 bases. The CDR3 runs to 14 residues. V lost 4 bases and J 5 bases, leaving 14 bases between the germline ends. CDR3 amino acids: CASSSTGSKTEAFF. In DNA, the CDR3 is TGTGCCAGCAGTTCTACAGGGTCGAAAACTGAAGCTTTCTTT.

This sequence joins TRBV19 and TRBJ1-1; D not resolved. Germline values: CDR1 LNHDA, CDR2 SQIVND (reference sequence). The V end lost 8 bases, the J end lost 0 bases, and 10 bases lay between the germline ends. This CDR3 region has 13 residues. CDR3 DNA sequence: TGTGCCAGTGGGGAAGGCATGAACACTGAAGCTTTCTTT. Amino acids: CASGEGMNTEAFF.

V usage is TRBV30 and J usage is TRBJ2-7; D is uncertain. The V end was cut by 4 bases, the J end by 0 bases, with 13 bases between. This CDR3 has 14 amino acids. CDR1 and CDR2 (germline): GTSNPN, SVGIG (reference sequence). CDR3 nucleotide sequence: TGTGCCTGGAAAGTAGCTTATTCCTCCTACGAGCAGTACTTC. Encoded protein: CAWKVAYSSYEQYF.

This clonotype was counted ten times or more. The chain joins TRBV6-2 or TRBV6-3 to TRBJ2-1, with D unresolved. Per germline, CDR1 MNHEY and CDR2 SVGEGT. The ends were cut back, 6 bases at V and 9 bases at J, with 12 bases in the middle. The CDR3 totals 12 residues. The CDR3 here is CASSYTSFEQFF. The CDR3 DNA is TGTGCCAGCAGCTACACTTCGTTTGAGCAGTTCTTC.

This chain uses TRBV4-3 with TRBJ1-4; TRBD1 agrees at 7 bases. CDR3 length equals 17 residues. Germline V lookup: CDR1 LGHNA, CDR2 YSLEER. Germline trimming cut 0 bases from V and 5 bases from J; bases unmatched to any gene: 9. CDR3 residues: CASSQDLRGGANEKLFF. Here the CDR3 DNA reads TGCGCCAGCAGCCAAGATCTACGAGGGGGCGCGAATGAAAAACTGTTTTTT.

The CDR3 DNA reads as TGTGCCTGGATGGGGGGGGCTTTGACTGAAGCTTTCTTT. Protein: CAWMGGALTEAFF. This chain uses TRBV30 with TRBJ1-1; perhaps TRBD1 as D (6 bases). The length of the CDR3 is 13 residues. V was trimmed by 4 bases and J by 5 bases, leaving 14 bases between them. CDR1 is GTSNPN, CDR2 SVGIG, per germline (reference sequence).

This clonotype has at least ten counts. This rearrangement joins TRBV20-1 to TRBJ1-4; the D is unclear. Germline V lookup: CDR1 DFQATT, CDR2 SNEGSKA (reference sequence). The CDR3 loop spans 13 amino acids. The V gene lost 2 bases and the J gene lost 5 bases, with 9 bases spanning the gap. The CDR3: CSARWGSNEKLFF. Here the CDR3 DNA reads TGCAGTGCTAGATGGGGTTCCAATGAAAAACTGTTTTTT.

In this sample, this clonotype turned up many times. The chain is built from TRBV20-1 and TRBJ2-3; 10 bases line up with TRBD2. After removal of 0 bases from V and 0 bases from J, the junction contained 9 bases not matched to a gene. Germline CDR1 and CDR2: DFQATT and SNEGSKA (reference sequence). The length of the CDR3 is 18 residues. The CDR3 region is CSARDPLAGATSTDTQYF. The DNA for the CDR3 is TGCAGTGCTAGAGATCCGCTAGCGGGGGCAACTAGCACAGATACGCAGTATTTT.

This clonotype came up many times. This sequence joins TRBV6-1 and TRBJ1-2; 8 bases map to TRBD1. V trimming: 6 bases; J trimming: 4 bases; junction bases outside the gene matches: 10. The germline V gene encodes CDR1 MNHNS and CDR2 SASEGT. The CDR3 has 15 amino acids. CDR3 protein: CASRNDRGRIYGYTF. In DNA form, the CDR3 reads TGTGCCAGCAGGAACGACAGGGGTCGCATCTATGGCTACACCTTC.

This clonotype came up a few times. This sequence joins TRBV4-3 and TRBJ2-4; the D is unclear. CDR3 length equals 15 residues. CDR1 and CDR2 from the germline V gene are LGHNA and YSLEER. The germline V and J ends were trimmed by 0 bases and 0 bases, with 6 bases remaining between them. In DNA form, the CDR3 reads TGCGCCAGCAGCCAAGAAATCCTAGCCAAAAACATTCAGTACTTC. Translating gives CASSQEILAKNIQYF.